This TCR beta chain was sequenced in a study of T cells in Graves' hyperthyroidism and ophthalmopathy. Diagnosis of hyperthyroidism was new in patients aged 18 to 65, and its duration was under 2 months. CDR1 is LGHNA and CDR2 is YNFKEQ in the germline V gene. Trimming stripped 0 bases from V and 5 bases from J, with 14 bases between. The CDR3 loop spans 16 amino acids. Regions amplified from RNA transcripts were the TCR beta CDR3 regions. The primer set for the first-round RT-PCR of the TCR CDR3 was HTBI. TCRdb reprocessed the multiplex PCR reads via MiXCR and lists one record per CDR3 protein. The sample lists around 300,000 distinct CDR3 sequences, 13% seen once, with roughly 8.5% in the top ten.

The V call is TRBV4-2, the J call TRBJ2-1, with a tentative D call TRBD1 (5 bases). The receptor comes from a woman in her twenties or thirties with Graves' hyperthyroidism that later progressed to Graves' ophthalmopathy. Sequencing was carried out using blood. CDR3 protein: CASSQDEGAGDNEQFF. The CDR3 nucleotides read TGTGCCAGCAGCCAAGATGAAGGGGCCGGAGACAATGAGCAGTTCTTC.